The 18 T cell receptor beta chains reported below all come from one sample, sequenced in a study of blood T cell repertoires in COVID-19. Some clones are missing from TCRdb's copy, which holds only in-frame ones; the method was immunoSEQ multiplex PCR. This sample has around 91,000 clones, with 85% found just once. Sequencing used peripheral blood. Source of these receptors: a man aged 80 or over with acute or convalescent COVID-19.

The chain employs TRBV10-3 and TRBJ1-2, with a possible D match to TRBD1 (5 bases). CDR3 length equals 14 residues. Germline V CDR1 and CDR2: ENHRY, SYGVKD. Trimming left V 0 bases short and J 6 bases short, with 11 bases between. The CDR3 sequence: CAISESFQGHGYTF. CDR3 nucleotides: TGTGCCATCAGTGAGTCATTCCAGGGTCATGGCTACACCTTC.

CDR3 DNA: TGTGCCAGCAGTGTAGCTTCGAGGATTCGTGAAAAACTGTTTTTT. It encodes CASSVASRIREKLFF. The chain combines TRBV6-1 with TRBJ1-4; D gene unclear. The CDR3 is 15 residues long. Germline V gene sequence: CDR1 MNHNS, CDR2 SASEGT. V lost 4 bases and J lost 7, with 16 bases in between.

The CDR3 DNA sequence: TGTGCCAGCAGTTATGCCCCCGGGGCAACTAATGAAAAACTGTTTTTT. Translated: CASSYAPGATNEKLFF. The chain carries TRBV6-5 and TRBJ1-4, with unresolved D. Germline V gives CDR1 MNHEY, CDR2 SVGAGI. The CDR3 length is 16 residues. V lost 3 bases, J lost 0 bases, and 11 bases lay in between.

The chain uses TRBV28 and TRBJ1-1; 11 positions agree with TRBD1. This CDR3 is built from 15 residues. CDR1 is MDHEN, CDR2 SYDVKM, per germline. V gave up 5 bases and J gave up 6 bases; unmatched junction bases: 8. The CDR3 DNA sequence: TGTGCCAGCAGTGTTTTCAGGACAGGGGGCCCTGAAGCTTTCTTT. This encodes CASSVFRTGGPEAFF. The full variable domain, with the rest looked up from reference TRBV28 and TRBJ1-1, is DVKVTQSSRYLVKRTGEKVFLECVQDMDHENMFWYRQDPGLGLRLIYFSYDVKMKEKGDIPEGYSVSREKKERFSLILESASTNQTSMYLCASSVFRTGGPEAFFGQGTRLTVV.

CDR3 nucleotides: TGTGCCAGCAGTTGGGACAGCTCTGGAAACACCATATATTTT. It codes for CASSWDSSGNTIYF. V is TRBV6-5 and J is TRBJ1-3, with 7 bases that match TRBD1. Trimming removed 4 bases from V and 0 bases from J; junction bases left unmatched: 0. CDR3 length: 14 residues. The germline CDR1 and CDR2 sequences are MNHEY and SVGAGI.

V and J are TRBV10-3 and TRBJ1-3; 11 bases fit TRBD1. Germline CDR1 reads ENHRY; CDR2 reads SYGVKD. This CDR3 spans 19 amino acids. V shed 0 bases and J 2 bases; nucleotides not matched to a gene: 9. CDR3 sequence (DNA): TGTGCCATCAGTGAGTCCTCTAACGGACAGGGGGCGACTGGAAACACCATATATTTT. Translation gives CAISESSNGQGATGNTIYF.

The CDR3 spells CASSIDRGQGAEAFF. The CDR3 nucleotides are TGTGCCAGTAGTATTGATCGGGGACAGGGGGCGGAGGCTTTCTTT. This chain uses TRBV19 with TRBJ1-1, with 12 bases fitting TRBD1. Per germline, CDR1 LNHDA and CDR2 SQIVND (reference sequence). The V gene end was trimmed by 3 bases and the J gene end by 11 bases; junction bases not matched to a gene: 10. The CDR3 loop spans 15 amino acids.

Only one count was recorded for this clone. CDR3 sequence: CASSHRYSSYNEQFF. DNA for the CDR3: TGTGCCAGCAGCCACCGATATAGCTCCTACAATGAGCAGTTCTTC. V gene TRBV3-1 (or the pseudogene TRBV3-2) combines with J gene TRBJ2-1, with unresolved D. Trimming took 3 bases from V and 0 from J, leaving 9 bases between them. This CDR3 has 15 amino acids. Germline V gene data show CDR1 as LGHDT and CDR2 as YNNKEL (reference sequence).

The V call is TRBV28, the J call TRBJ2-7; 7 positions match TRBD2. The CDR3 contains 15 residues. Germline lookup yields CDR1 MDHEN and CDR2 SYDVKM. Trimming at V came to 4 bases and at J to 3 bases, leaving 9 bases not matched to a gene. This CDR3 is CASSSPGLKDYEQYF. CDR3 DNA: TGTGCCAGCAGTTCGCCGGGACTAAAAGACTACGAGCAGTACTTC. The full variable domain, in which reference TRBV28 and TRBJ2-7 provide the parts outside the CDR3, is DVKVTQSSRYLVKRTGEKVFLECVQDMDHENMFWYRQDPGLGLRLIYFSYDVKMKEKGDIPEGYSVSREKKERFSLILESASTNQTSMYLCASSSPGLKDYEQYFGPGTRLTVT.

V usage is TRBV5-4 and J usage is TRBJ2-1; 13 bases map to TRBD2. J was trimmed by 5 bases and V by 4 bases; bases with no gene match: 9. The CDR3 loop spans 17 amino acids. CDR1 is SGHNT and CDR2 is YYREEE in the germline V gene (reference sequence). CDR3 in DNA: TGTGCCAGCAGCCCCCAGACTAGCGGGAGGCCTGACAATGAGCAGTTCTTC. Its translation is CASSPQTSGRPDNEQFF.

The chain uses TRBV19 and TRBJ2-5; D is unresolved. The V end lost 10 bases, the J end lost 5 bases, and 32 bases lay between the germline ends. The CDR3 sequence is 18 residues long. In germline, CDR1 is LNHDA, CDR2 SQIVND (reference sequence). CDR3 sequence: CATSTHWSERSQKETQYF. The CDR3 DNA sequence: TGTGCCACCTCCACTCACTGGAGTGAGCGAAGCCAGAAGGAGACCCAGTACTTC.

The chain links TRBV14 to TRBJ2-2, with D uncertain. The CDR3 is 12 residues long. From germline, CDR1 is SGHDN and CDR2 FVKESK. Trimming removed 3 bases at V and 9 bases at J, with 8 bases between. CDR3 sequence (DNA): TGTGCCAGCAGCCACGTGGCTTGGGAGCTGTTTTTT. Amino acids: CASSHVAWELFF. Full variable domain (remainder filled in from reference TRBV14 and TRBJ2-2): EAGVTQFPSHSVIEKGQTVTLRCDPISGHDNLYWYRRVMGKEIKFLLHFVKESKQDESGMPNNRFLAERTGGTYSTLKVQPAELEDSGVYFCASSHVAWELFFGEGSRLTVL.

V is TRBV5-6 and J is TRBJ2-2; 8 bases line up with TRBD1. The CDR3 spans 15 residues. The V gene end was trimmed by 5 bases and the J gene end by 7 bases; junction bases not matched to a gene: 10. Looked up from germline, CDR1 is SGHDT and CDR2 is YYEEEE. CDR3 residues: CASSLAAGGIGELFF. The CDR3 DNA reads as TGTGCCAGCAGTCTGGCGGCAGGGGGCATCGGGGAGCTGTTTTTT. Full variable domain (outside the CDR3, taken from reference TRBV5-6 and TRBJ2-2): DAGVTQSPTHLIKTRGQQVTLRCSPKSGHDTVSWYQQALGQGPQFIFQYYEEEERQRGNFPDRFSGHQFPNYSSELNVNALLLGDSALYLCASSLAAGGIGELFFGEGSRLTVL.

This clone has a single count. V and J are TRBV6-6 and TRBJ2-7, with a possible D match to TRBD1 (7 bases). The germline V and J ends were trimmed by 6 bases and 1 base, with 19 bases remaining between them. Germline CDR1 is MNHNY and CDR2 is SVGAGI (reference sequence). This CDR3 is 16 amino acids long. The CDR3 coding sequence is TGTGCCAGCAGACCCAATCAGGGGGGCCCTTCCTACGAGCAGTACTTC. It specifies CASRPNQGGPSYEQYF.

This chain links TRBV5-1 with TRBJ2-7; D is perhaps TRBD2 (6 bases). CDR1 and CDR2 (germline): SGHRS, YFSETQ. The CDR3 is made up of 14 amino acids. V gave up 4 bases and J gave up 4 bases, with 15 bases separating them. The DNA of the CDR3 is TGCGCCAGCAGCCCACGGGACGGACTATACGAGCAGTACTTC. It yields the protein CASSPRDGLYEQYF.

The gene calls are TRBV3-1 (or the pseudogene TRBV3-2) and TRBJ2-7, with a possible D match to TRBD2 (7 bases). V was trimmed by 2 bases and J by 6 bases, leaving 17 bases between them. Germline-derived CDR1 and CDR2 are LGHDT and YNNKEL (reference sequence). There are 15 residues in the CDR3. In DNA form, the CDR3 reads TGTGCCAGCAGCCAATTAGGGGGGGCACCTCTCGAGCAGTACTTC. It is translated as CASSQLGGAPLEQYF.

The chain uses TRBV2 and TRBJ2-5; D is unresolved. The CDR3 is made up of 14 amino acids. Germline V gene data show CDR1 as SNHLY and CDR2 as FYNNEI. The ends were cut back, 1 base at V and 5 bases at J, with 11 bases in the middle. CDR3 sequence: CASSEGASFETQYF. The CDR3 nucleotides are TGTGCCAGCAGTGAAGGGGCCAGTTTCGAGACCCAGTACTTC.

The rearrangement links TRBV11-3 to TRBJ2-5; 11 nucleotides align to TRBD2. Per the germline V gene, CDR1 is SGHNT and CDR2 is YENEEA. The CDR3 totals 18 residues. Germline trimming cut 1 base from V and 5 bases from J; bases unmatched to any gene: 12. The CDR3: CASSLVSSSGRMAETQYF. The CDR3 DNA follows: TGTGCCAGCAGCTTAGTATCGTCTAGCGGGAGGATGGCTGAGACCCAGTACTTC.